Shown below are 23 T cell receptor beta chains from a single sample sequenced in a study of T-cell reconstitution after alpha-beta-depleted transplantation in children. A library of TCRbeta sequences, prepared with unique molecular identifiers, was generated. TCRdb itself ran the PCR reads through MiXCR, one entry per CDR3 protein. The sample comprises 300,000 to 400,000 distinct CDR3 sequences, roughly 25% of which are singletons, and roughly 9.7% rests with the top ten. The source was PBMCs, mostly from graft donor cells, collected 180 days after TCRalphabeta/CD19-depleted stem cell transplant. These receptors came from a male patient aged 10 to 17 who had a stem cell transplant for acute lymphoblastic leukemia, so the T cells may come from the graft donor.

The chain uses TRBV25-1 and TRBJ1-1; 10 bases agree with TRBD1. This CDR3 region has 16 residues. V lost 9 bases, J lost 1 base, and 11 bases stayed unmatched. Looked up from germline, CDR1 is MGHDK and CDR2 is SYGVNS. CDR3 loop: CASRLQTGGGNTEAFF. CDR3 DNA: TGTGCCAGTCGACTCCAGACAGGGGGCGGGAACACTGAAGCTTTCTTT.

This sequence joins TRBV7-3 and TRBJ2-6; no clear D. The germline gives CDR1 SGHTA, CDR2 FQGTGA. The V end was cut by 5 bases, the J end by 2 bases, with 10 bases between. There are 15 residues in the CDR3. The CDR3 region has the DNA TGTGCCAGCAGCCCACAGCTAGCTGGGGCCAACGTCCTGACTTTC. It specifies CASSPQLAGANVLTF. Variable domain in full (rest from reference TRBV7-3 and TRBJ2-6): GAGVSQTPSNKVTEKGKYVELRCDPISGHTALYWYRQSLGQGPEFLIYFQGTGAADDSGLPNDRFFAVRPEGSVSTLKIQRTERGDSAVYLCASSPQLAGANVLTFGAGSRLTVL.

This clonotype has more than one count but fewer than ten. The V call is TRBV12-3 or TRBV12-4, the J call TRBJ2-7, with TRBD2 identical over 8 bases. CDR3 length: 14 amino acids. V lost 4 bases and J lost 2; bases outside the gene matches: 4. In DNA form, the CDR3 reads TGTGCCAGCAGTTCCGGACTAGCACCCTACGAGCAGTACTTC. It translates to CASSSGLAPYEQYF.

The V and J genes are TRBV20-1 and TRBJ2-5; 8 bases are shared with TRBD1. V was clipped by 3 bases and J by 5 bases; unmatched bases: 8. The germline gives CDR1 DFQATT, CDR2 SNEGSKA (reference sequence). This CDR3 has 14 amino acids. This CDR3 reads CSASRQGAEETQYF. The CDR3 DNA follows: TGCAGTGCTAGTAGGCAGGGGGCGGAGGAGACCCAGTACTTC.

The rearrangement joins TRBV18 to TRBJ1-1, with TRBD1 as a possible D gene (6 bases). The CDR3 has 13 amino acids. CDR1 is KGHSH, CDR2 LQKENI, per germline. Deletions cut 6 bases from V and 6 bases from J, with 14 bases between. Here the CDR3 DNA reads TGTGCCAGCTCGACCAGGGACACCTCTGAAGCTTTCTTT. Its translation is CASSTRDTSEAFF.

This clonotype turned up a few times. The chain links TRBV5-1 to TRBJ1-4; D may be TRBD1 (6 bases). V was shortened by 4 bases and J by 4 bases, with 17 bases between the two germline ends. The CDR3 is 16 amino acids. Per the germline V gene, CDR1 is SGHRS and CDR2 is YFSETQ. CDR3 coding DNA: TGCGCCAGCAGCCGCGCCGGGGGGCGGAGTAATGAAAAACTGTTTTTT. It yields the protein CASSRAGGRSNEKLFF. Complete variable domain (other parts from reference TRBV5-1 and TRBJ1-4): KAGVTQTPRYLIKTRGQQVTLSCSPISGHRSVSWYQQTPGQGLQFLFEYFSETQRNKGNFPGRFSGRQFSNSRSEMNVSTLELGDSALYLCASSRAGGRSNEKLFFGSGTQLSVL.

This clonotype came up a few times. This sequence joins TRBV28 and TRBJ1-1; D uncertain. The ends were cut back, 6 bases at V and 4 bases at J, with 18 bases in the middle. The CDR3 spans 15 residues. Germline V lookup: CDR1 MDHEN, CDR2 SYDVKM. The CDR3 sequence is CASSGNEGLLTEAFF. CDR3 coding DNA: TGTGCCAGCAGCGGAAATGAGGGCCTCCTCACTGAAGCTTTCTTT.

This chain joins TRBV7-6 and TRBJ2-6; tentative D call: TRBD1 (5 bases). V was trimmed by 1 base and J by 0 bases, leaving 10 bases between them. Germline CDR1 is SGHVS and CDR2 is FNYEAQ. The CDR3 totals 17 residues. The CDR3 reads CASSLVQAHSGANVLTF. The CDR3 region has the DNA TGTGCCAGCAGCTTAGTACAGGCGCACTCTGGGGCCAACGTCCTGACTTTC.

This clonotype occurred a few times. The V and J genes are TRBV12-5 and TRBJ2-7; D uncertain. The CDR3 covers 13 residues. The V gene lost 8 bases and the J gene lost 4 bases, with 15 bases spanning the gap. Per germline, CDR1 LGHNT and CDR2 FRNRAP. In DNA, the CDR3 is TGTGCTAGTTCATTAGGGATAAAGTACGAGCAGTACTTC. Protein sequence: CASSLGIKYEQYF.

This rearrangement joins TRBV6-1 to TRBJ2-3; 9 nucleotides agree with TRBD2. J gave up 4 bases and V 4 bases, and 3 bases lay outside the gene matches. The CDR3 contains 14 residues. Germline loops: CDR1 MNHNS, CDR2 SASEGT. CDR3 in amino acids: CASSGRGGADTQYF. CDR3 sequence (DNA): TGTGCCAGCAGTGGGCGGGGGGGAGCAGATACGCAGTATTTT.

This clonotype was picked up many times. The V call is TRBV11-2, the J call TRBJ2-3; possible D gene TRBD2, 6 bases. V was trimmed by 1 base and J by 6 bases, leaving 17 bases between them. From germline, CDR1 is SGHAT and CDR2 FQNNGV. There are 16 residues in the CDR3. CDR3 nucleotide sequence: TGTGCCAGCAGCTTAGGAAAGCGGGCGGTTTTGGATACGCAGTATTTT. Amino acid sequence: CASSLGKRAVLDTQYF. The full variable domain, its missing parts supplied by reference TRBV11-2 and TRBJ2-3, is EAGVAQSPRYKIIEKRQSVAFWCNPISGHATLYWYQQILGQGPKLLIQFQNNGVVDDSQLPKDRFSAERLKGVDSTLKIQPAKLEDSAVYLCASSLGKRAVLDTQYFGPGTRLTVL.

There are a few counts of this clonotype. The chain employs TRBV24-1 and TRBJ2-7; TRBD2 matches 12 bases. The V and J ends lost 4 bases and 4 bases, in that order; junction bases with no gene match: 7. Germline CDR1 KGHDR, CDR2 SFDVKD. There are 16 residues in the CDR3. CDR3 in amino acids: CATSDRTSGKLYEQYF. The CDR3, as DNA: TGTGCCACCAGTGACCGGACTAGCGGGAAGCTGTACGAGCAGTACTTC.

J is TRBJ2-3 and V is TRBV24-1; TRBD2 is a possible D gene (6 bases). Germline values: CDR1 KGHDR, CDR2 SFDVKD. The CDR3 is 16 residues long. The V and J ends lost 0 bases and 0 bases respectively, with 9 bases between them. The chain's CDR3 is CATSDLTGASTDTQYF. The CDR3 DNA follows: TGTGCCACCAGTGATTTGACGGGAGCGAGCACAGATACGCAGTATTTT.

CDR3 amino acids: CASSEDLAGVDEQFF. The CDR3 DNA follows: TGTGCCAGCAGTGAAGATCTAGCGGGAGTAGATGAGCAGTTCTTC. V usage is TRBV2 and J usage is TRBJ2-1, with TRBD2 matching 10 bases. Germline CDR1 SNHLY, CDR2 FYNNEI. CDR3 size: 15 residues. V shed 1 base, J shed 8 bases, and the junction held 5 bases outside the gene matches.

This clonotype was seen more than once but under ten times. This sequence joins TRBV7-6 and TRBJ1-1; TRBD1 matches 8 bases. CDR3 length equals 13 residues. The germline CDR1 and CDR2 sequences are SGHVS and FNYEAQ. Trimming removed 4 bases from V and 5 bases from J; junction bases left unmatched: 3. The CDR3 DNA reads TGTGCCAGCAGCTGGACAGGGAGAACTGAAGCTTTCTTT. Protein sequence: CASSWTGRTEAFF.

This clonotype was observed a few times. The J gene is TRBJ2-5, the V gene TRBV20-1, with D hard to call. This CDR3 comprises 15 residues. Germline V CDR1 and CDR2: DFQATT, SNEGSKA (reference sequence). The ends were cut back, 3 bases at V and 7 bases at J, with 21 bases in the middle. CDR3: CSASWAVRPLGTQYF. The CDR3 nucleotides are TGCAGTGCTAGTTGGGCAGTGAGGCCCCTTGGGACCCAGTACTTC.

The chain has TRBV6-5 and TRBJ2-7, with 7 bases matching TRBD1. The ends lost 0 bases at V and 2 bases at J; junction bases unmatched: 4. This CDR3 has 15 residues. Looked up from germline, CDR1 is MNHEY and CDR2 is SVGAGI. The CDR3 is CASSYSGDSTYEQYF. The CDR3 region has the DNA TGTGCCAGCAGTTACTCAGGGGACAGTACCTACGAGCAGTACTTC.

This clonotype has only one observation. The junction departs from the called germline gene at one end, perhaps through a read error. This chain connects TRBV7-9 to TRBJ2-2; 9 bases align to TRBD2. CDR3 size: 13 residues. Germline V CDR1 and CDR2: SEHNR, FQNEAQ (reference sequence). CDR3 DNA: TGTGCCAGCAGCACAGTAGCTAGCGGGAAGCTGTTTTTT. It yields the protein CASSTVASGKLFF.

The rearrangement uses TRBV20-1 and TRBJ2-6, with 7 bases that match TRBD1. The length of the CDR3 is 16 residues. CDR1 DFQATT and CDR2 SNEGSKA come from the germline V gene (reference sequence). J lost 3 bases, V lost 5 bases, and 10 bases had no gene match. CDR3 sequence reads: CSASKGARGGANVLTF. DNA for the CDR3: TGCAGTGCTTCCAAGGGGGCCCGAGGTGGGGCCAACGTCCTGACTTTC.

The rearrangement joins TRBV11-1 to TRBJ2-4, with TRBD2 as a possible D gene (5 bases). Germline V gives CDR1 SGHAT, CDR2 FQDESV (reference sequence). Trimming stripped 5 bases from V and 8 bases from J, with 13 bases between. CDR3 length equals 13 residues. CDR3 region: CASSRGPEDIQYF. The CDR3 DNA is TGTGCCAGCAGCCGAGGGCCCGAGGACATTCAGTACTTC.

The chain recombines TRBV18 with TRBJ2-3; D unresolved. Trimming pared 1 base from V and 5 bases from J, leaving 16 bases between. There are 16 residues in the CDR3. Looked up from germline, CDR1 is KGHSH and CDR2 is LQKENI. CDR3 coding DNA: TGTGCCAGCTCACCACTACCGGTTACCTCGGGAGATACGCAGTATTTT. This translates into CASSPLPVTSGDTQYF.

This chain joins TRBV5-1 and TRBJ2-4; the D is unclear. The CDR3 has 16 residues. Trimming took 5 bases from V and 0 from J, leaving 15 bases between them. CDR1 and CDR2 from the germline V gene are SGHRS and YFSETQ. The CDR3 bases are TGCGCCAGCAGGGCCAGAGCGCACCAAGCCAAAAACATTCAGTACTTC. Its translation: CASRARAHQAKNIQYF.

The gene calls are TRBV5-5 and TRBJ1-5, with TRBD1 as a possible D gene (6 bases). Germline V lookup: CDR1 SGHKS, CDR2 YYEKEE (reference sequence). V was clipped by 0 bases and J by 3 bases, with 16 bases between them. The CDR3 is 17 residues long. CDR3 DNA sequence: TGTGCCAGCAGCTTGGGGCAGGGGCCCGGTATCAATCAGCCCCAGCATTTT. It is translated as CASSLGQGPGINQPQHF.